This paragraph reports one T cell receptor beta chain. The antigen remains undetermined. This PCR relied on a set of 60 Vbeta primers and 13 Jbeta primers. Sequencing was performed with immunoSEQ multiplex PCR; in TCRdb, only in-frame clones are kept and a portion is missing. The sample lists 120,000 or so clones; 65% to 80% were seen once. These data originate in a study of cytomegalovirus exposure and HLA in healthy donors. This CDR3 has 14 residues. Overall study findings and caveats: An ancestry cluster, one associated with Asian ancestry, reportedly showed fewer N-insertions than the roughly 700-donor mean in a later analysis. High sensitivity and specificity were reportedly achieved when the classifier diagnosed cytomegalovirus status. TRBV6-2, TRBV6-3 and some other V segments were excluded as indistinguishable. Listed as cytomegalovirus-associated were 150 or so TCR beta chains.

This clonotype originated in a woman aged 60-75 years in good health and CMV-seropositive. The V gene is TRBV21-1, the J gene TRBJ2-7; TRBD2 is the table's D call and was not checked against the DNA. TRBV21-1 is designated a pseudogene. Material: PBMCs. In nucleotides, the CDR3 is TGTGCCAGCCCCAGGAGGGGTAGCTCCTACGAGCAGTACTTC. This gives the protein CASPRRGSSYEQYF.